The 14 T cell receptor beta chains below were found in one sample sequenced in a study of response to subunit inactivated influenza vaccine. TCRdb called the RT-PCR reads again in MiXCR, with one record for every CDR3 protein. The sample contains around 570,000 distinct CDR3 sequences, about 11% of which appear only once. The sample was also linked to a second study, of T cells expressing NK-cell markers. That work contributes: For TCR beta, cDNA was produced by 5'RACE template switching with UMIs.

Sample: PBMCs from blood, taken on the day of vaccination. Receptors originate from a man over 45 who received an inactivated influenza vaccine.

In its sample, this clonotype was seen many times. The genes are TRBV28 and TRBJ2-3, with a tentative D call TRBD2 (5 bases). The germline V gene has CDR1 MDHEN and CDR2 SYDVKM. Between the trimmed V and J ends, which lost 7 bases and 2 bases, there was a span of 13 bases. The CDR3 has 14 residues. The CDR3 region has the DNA TGTGCCAGCACCCGGACTCGCAACACAGATACGCAGTATTTT. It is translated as CASTRTRNTDTQYF. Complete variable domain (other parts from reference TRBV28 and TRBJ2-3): DVKVTQSSRYLVKRTGEKVFLECVQDMDHENMFWYRQDPGLGLRLIYFSYDVKMKEKGDIPEGYSVSREKKERFSLILESASTNQTSMYLCASTRTRNTDTQYFGPGTRLTVL.

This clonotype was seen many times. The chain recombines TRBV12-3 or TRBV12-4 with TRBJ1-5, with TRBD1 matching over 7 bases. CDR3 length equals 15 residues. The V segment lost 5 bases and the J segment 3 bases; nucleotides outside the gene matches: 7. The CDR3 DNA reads TGTGCCAGCAGTGATCAGGGGGTCCCCAATCAGCCCCAGCATTTT. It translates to CASSDQGVPNQPQHF.

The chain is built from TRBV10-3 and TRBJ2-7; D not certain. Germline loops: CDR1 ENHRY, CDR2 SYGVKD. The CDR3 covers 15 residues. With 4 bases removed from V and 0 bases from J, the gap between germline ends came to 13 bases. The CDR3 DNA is TGTGCCATCAGTGGGCGAGCGACAAGCTCCTACGAGCAGTACTTC. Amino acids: CAISGRATSSYEQYF.

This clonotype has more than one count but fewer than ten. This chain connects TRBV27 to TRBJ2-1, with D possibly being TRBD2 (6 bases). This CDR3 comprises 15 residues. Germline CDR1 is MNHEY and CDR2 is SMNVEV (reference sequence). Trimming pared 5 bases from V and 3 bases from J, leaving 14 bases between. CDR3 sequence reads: CASSTPGGIYNEQFF. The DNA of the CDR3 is TGTGCCAGCAGTACTCCGGGCGGGATCTACAATGAGCAGTTCTTC.

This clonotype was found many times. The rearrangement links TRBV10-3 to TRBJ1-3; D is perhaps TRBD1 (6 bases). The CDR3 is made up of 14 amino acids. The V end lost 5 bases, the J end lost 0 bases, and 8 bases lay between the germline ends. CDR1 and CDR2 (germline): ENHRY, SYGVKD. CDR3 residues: CAISKDSSGNTIYF. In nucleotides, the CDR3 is TGTGCCATCAGTAAGGACAGCTCTGGAAACACCATATATTTT.

CDR3 in amino acids: CASSFQFERSTDTQYF. The CDR3, as DNA: TGCGCCAGCAGCTTCCAGTTTGAGCGGAGCACAGATACGCAGTATTTT. The chain is built from TRBV5-1 and TRBJ2-3, with D perhaps matching TRBD2 (5 bases). The germline V gene encodes CDR1 SGHRS and CDR2 YFSETQ. The CDR3 sequence is 16 residues long. V lost 2 bases, J lost 0 bases, and 13 bases lay in between.

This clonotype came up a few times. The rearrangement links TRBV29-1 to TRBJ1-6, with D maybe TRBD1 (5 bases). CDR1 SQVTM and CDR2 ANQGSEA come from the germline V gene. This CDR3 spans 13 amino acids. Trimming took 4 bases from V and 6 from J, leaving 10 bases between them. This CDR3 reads CSVGAGSNSPLHF. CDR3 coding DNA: TGCAGCGTTGGGGCAGGGAGTAATTCACCCCTCCACTTT. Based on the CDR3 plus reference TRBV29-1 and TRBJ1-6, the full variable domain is SAVISQKPSRDICQRGTSLTIQCQVDSQVTMMFWYRQQPGQSLTLIATANQGSEATYESGFVIDKFPISRPNLTFSTLTVSNMSPEDSSIYLCSVGAGSNSPLHFGNGTRLTVT.

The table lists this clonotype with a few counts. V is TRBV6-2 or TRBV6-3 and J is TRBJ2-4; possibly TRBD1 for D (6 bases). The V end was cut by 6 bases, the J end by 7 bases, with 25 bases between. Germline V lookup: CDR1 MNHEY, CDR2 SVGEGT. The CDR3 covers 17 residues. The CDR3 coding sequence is TGTGCCAGCAGAACCGACGGACAGAAAGGTCGGTGGAACATTCAGTACTTC. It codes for CASRTDGQKGRWNIQYF.

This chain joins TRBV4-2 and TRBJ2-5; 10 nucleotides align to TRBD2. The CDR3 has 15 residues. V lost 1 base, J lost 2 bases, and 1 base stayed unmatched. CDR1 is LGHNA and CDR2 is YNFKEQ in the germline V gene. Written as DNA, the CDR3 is TGTGCCAGCAGCCAAGGGACTAGCGGACAAGAGACCCAGTACTTC. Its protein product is CASSQGTSGQETQYF.

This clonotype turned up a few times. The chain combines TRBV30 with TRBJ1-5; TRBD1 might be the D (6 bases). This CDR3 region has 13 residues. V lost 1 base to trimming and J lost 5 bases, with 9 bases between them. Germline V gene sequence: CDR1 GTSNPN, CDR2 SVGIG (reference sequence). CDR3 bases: TGTGCCTGGAGTGAGAAGGGGGATCAGCCCCAGCATTTT. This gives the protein CAWSEKGDQPQHF.

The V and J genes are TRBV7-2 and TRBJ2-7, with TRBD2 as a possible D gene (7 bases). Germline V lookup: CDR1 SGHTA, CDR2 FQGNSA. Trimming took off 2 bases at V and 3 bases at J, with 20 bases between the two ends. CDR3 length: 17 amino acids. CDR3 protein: CASSLNGGGGGIYEQYF. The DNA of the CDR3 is TGTGCCAGCAGCTTAAACGGGGGCGGCGGGGGCATCTACGAGCAGTACTTC.

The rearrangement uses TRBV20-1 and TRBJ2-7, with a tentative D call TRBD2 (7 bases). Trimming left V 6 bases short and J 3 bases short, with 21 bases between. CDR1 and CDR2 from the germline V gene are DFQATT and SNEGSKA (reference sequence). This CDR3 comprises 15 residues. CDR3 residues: CSAPVAGAAYYEQYF. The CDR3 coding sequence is TGCAGTGCCCCAGTGGCGGGGGCGGCCTACTACGAGCAGTACTTC.

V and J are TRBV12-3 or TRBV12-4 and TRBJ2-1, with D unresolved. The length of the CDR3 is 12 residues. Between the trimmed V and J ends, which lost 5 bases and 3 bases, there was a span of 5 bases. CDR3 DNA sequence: TGTGCCAGCAGTAACCACTACAATGAGCAGTTCTTC. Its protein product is CASSNHYNEQFF.

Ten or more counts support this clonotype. The CDR3 coding sequence is TGCAGCGCCGGACGAAAACAAGAGACCCAGTACTTC. It yields the protein CSAGRKQETQYF. The chain joins TRBV29-1 to TRBJ2-5, with D uncertain. Germline CDR1 is SQVTM and CDR2 is ANQGSEA. V lost 7 bases and J 2 bases, leaving 11 bases between the germline ends. This CDR3 comprises 12 residues.